This is a list of T cell receptor beta chains from one sample in a study of vaccination and CD4 T cells after COVID-19. TCRdb used MiXCR to reprocess the PCR reads, holding one entry per CDR3 protein. Among 15,000 to 20,000 distinct CDR3 sequences listed, about three quarters were seen once. No antigen is known for these receptors. The sequencing sample was made of CD4+ T cells from blood, cultured in vitro. The receptors derive from a human donor who had recovered from COVID-19. Both conserved end residues are part of each CDR3. D genes are given only for firm matches. For some rows the clone size is stated as once, few or many, or as a class when expanded; others skip it.

>.|TRBV25-1|TRBJ1-2|few
CASSVSEGMGYTF
TGTGCCAGCAGCGTCTCGGAGGGAATGGGCTACACCTTC
>.|TRBV19|TRBJ1-1|.
CASISSPLNTEAFF
TGTGCCAGTATAAGCAGTCCATTGAACACTGAAGCTTTCTTT
>.|TRBV12-3/TRBV12-4|TRBJ1-5|once
CASSPGVGPRSNQPQHF
TGTGCCAGCAGTCCCGGAGTTGGGCCGCGTAGCAATCAGCCCCAGCATTTT
>.|TRBV6-1|TRBJ1-1|.
CASNPDAVGEAFF
TGTGCCAGCAATCCAGACGCCGTAGGTGAAGCTTTCTTT
>.|TRBV2|TRBJ2-2|.
CASRQLANTGELFF
TGTGCCAGCAGGCAACTAGCCAACACCGGGGAGCTGTTTTTT
>.|TRBV19|TRBJ1-1|.
CASSIGQNTEAFF
TGTGCCAGTAGTATAGGGCAGAACACTGAAGCTTTCTTT
>.|TRBV4-1|TRBJ1-1|.
CASSLPTRNTEAFF
TGCGCCAGCAGCCTGCCGACCCGGAACACTGAAGCTTTCTTT
>.|TRBV11-3|TRBJ1-1|.
CASSSLLNTEAFF
TGTGCCAGCAGCTCATTGTTAAACACTGAAGCTTTCTTT
>TRBD2|TRBV27|TRBJ2-1|.
CASRAGTSGSSYNEQFF
TGTGCCAGCAGGGCCGGGACTAGCGGGAGCTCCTACAATGAGCAGTTCTTC
>.|TRBV24-1|TRBJ1-6|few
CATSAGRNSPLHF
TGTGCCACCAGTGCAGGGCGAAATTCACCCCTCCACTTT
>.|TRBV6-5|TRBJ1-5|.
CASSSIPLRGRYSNQPQHF
TGTGCCAGCAGTTCAATCCCTTTAAGGGGACGTTATAGCAATCAGCCCCAGCATTTT